A single sample is the source of the 15 T cell receptor beta chains below, sequenced in a study of blood T cells in healthy people across ages. A second PCR, run for about 6 to 12 cycles, used a sample-barcoded 5' primer plus a J-beta primer mix. TCRdb processed the 5' RACE reads anew with MiXCR; each CDR3 protein has one entry. The table shows some 760,000 distinct CDR3 sequences, with approximately 25% occurring only once. The same specimen was also included in a second study, on T cells of mothers and their children.

Input material: blood. Source of these receptors: a boy aged 5-17 years in good health.

The V and J genes are TRBV6-5 and TRBJ2-1, with TRBD1 as a possible D gene (5 bases). The assigned J gene may be wrong: the sequence end matches TRBJ2-7 better. The CDR3 runs 13 residues. CDR1 is MNHEY and CDR2 is SVGAGI in the germline V gene. In nucleotides, the CDR3 is TGTGCCAGCAGTTACTCCCTGGGGCTCGAGCAGTACTTC. Translated: CASSYSLGLEQYF.

The chain couples TRBV29-1 to TRBJ1-5, with D possibly matching TRBD1 (6 bases). Trimming took off 5 bases at V and 0 bases at J, with 17 bases between the two ends. Germline CDR1 SQVTM, CDR2 ANQGSEA. The CDR3 is made up of 16 amino acids. The CDR3 coding sequence is TGCAGCGTTTTTAAGACAGGCGATTATAGCAATCAGCCCCAGCATTTT. This sequence encodes CSVFKTGDYSNQPQHF.

This rearrangement joins TRBV20-1 to TRBJ2-7, with TRBD2 matching over 8 bases. This CDR3 is 13 amino acids long. V was pared by 3 bases and J by 2 bases, with 3 bases of the junction left unmatched. Germline V gene data show CDR1 as DFQATT and CDR2 as SNEGSKA (reference sequence). CDR3 sequence (DNA): TGCAGTGCTAGCTCGGGGGGGCCCTACGAGCAGTACTTC. Protein: CSASSGGPYEQYF.

A remark on this clonotype: Its ends do not fully match the called genes, so a read error is possible. The chain is built from TRBV12-3 or TRBV12-4 and TRBJ2-7; weak D call: TRBD2 (6 bases). This CDR3 is 14 amino acids long. DNA for the CDR3: TGTGCCACCAGTTTAGGGTCGGGGGTTTGGGAGCAGTACTTC. Protein: CATSLGSGVWEQYF.

This clonotype was observed a handful of times. The genes are TRBV29-1 and TRBJ2-4; D is perhaps TRBD1 (6 bases). The CDR3 loop spans 16 amino acids. Trimming removed 4 bases at V and 1 base at J, with 17 bases between. The V gene's germline CDR1 is SQVTM and CDR2 ANQGSEA. The CDR3 reads CSVVGQGILAKNIQYF. The CDR3 nucleotides read TGCAGCGTTGTAGGGCAGGGGATTCTGGCCAAAAACATTCAGTACTTC.

This clonotype turned up a few times. This chain links TRBV20-1 with TRBJ2-1; 10 nucleotides line up with TRBD2. Germline V gene lookup returns CDR1 DFQATT and CDR2 SNEGSKA (reference sequence). CDR3 length: 14 amino acids. The J segment lost 9 bases and the V segment lost 3 bases, leaving 8 bases of the junction unmatched. The CDR3 sequence is CSASWSGGAGEQFF. In DNA, the CDR3 is TGCAGTGCTAGTTGGAGCGGGGGGGCCGGTGAGCAGTTCTTC.

J is TRBJ2-3 and V is TRBV12-3 or TRBV12-4; TRBD1 aligns across 9 bases. Trimming at V came to 5 bases and at J to 4 bases, leaving 7 bases not matched to a gene. This CDR3 region has 15 residues. CDR3 DNA: TGTGCCAGCAGTCCCCGGGACAGGGTGGCAGATACGCAGTATTTT. It encodes CASSPRDRVADTQYF.

This sequence joins TRBV29-1 and TRBJ1-1, with D unresolved. Germline V CDR1 and CDR2: SQVTM, ANQGSEA. The CDR3 runs 10 residues. V lost 2 bases to trimming and J lost 9 bases, with 7 bases between them. The CDR3 DNA follows: TGCAGCGTTGAATTGGGTAAAGCTTTCTTT. Amino acid sequence: CSVELGKAFF.

This sequence joins TRBV12-3 or TRBV12-4 and TRBJ2-7; D is possibly TRBD2 (5 bases). The CDR3 is 14 residues long. Trimming took off 6 bases at V and 9 bases at J, with 21 bases between the two ends. As DNA, the CDR3 is TGTGCCAGCAGCAATACAGTGACTAAGAAGGCGCAGTACTTC. Protein sequence: CASSNTVTKKAQYF.

This clonotype was found a few times. The rearrangement uses TRBV29-1 and TRBJ2-1; D may match TRBD1 or TRBD2 (6 bases each). In germline, CDR1 is SQVTM, CDR2 ANQGSEA. The germline V and J ends were trimmed by 0 bases and 9 bases, with 9 bases remaining between them. CDR3 length: 12 amino acids. CDR3 DNA: TGCAGCGTTGAAGAACAGGGAGGTGAGCAGTTCTTC. It specifies CSVEEQGGEQFF.

This clonotype was picked up a small number of times. The chain couples TRBV27 to TRBJ2-3; D is ambiguous. CDR1 and CDR2 (germline): MNHEY, SMNVEV (reference sequence). The CDR3 extends over 14 amino acids. V was cut by 4 bases and J by 2 bases, with 10 bases left in between. The CDR3 protein is CASSSRPHTDTQYF. The CDR3 DNA follows: TGTGCCAGCAGTTCCCGGCCTCACACAGATACGCAGTATTTT.

This clonotype was seen a handful of times. The rearrangement uses TRBV9 and TRBJ2-3; possible D gene TRBD2, 5 bases. This CDR3 comprises 16 residues. Germline V gives CDR1 SGDLS, CDR2 YYNGEE. Trimming left V 4 bases short and J 0 bases short, with 15 bases between. This CDR3 is CASSLWSGGSTDTQYF. The CDR3 DNA sequence: TGTGCCAGCAGCCTATGGAGCGGAGGCAGCACAGATACGCAGTATTTT.

This clonotype came up a few times. The rearrangement links TRBV29-1 to TRBJ2-3; weak D call: TRBD1 (5 bases). Germline CDR1 and CDR2: SQVTM and ANQGSEA. The V and J ends lost 7 bases and 5 bases respectively, with 10 bases between them. The CDR3 is 11 amino acids. This CDR3 reads CSAEGEDTQYF. The CDR3 coding sequence is TGCAGCGCGGAAGGGGAAGATACGCAGTATTTT.

This clonotype was seen more than once but under ten times. V is TRBV9 and J is TRBJ2-7, with a weak D call TRBD1 (6 bases). Germline V gene sequence: CDR1 SGDLS, CDR2 YYNGEE. Between the trimmed V and J ends, which lost 0 bases and 6 bases, there was a span of 13 bases. The CDR3 consists of 14 residues. CDR3 sequence reads: CASSVGTDLGEQYF. In DNA form, the CDR3 reads TGTGCCAGCAGCGTAGGGACAGATCTGGGCGAGCAGTACTTC.

Of note for this clonotype: One base away lies a much larger clone, so this may be a sequencing read error. The chain combines TRBV6-2 or TRBV6-3 with TRBJ2-7; weak D call: TRBD1 (5 bases). This CDR3 contains 13 residues. Germline V lookup: CDR1 MNHEY, CDR2 SVGEGT. The CDR3: CVSYDRGYYEQYF. The CDR3 bases are TGTGTCAGCTACGATAGGGGCTACTACGAGCAGTACTTC.